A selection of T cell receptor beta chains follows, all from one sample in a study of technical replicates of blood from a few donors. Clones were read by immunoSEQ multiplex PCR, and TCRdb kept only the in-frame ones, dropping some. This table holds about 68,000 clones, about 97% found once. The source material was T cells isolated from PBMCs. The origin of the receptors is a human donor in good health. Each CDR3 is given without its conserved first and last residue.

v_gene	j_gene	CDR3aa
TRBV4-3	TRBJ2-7	ASSQELAGDYEQY
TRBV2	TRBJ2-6	ASNPRGAEGANVLT
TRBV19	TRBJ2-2	ASLTENTGELF
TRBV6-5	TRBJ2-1	ASSLTGFSSYNEQF
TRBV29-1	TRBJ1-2	SVSKGQGSNYGYT
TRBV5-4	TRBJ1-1	ASSLPEVAEAF
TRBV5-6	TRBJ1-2	ASSLGQGVGGYT
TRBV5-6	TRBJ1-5	ASSQPTGGTDQPQH
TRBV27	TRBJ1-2	ASSPGTGNGYT
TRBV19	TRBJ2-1	ASSVLATNVNEQF
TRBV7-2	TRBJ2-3	ASSLDSGRARDTQY
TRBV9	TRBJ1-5	ASSVGGHSNQPQH
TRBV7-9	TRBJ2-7	ASSFFSSGEYEQY
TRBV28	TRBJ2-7	ASRPTGTYEQY
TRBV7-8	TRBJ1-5	ASSRTAFDGQPQH
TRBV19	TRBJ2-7	ASSKGQAYEQY
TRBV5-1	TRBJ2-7	ASSFTSGRFYEQY
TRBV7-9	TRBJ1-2	ASSSTYGYT
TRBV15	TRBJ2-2	ATSRDGGLARGNTGELF
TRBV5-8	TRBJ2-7	ASSLAVTSGISYEQY
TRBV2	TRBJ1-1	ASSGEFPEAF
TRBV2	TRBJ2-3	ATSHLAGPPGEDTQY
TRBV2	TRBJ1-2	ASSEGQTYGYT
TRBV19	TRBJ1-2	ASSIPGIGGYGYT
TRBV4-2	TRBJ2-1	ASSQDGTSGYNEQF
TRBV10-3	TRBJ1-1	AISDSAGLNTEAF
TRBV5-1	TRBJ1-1	ASSLAGPNTEAF
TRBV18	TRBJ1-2	ASSPATEEGYT
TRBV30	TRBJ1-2	AWSVVGTGDYYGYT
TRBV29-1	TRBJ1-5	SAAQGLNQPQH
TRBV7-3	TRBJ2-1	ASSLETSGSFAYNEQF
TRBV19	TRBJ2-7	ASSSYEQY
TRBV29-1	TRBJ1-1	SVVTDLNTEAF
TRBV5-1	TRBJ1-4	ASSLTGGNEKLF
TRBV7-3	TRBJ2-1	ASSDRGPSNYNEQF
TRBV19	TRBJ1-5	ASSIGTGGQPQH
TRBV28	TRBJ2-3	ASSTTSGRERTDTQY
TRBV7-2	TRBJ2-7	ASSFGQGAEGEQY
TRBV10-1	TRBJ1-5	ASIRVRQPQH
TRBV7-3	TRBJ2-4	ASSPTAGAWDIQY
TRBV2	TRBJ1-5	ASSESPGQPQH
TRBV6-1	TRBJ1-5	ASSELPGTGVSQPQH
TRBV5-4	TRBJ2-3	ASSAGLAGTDTQY
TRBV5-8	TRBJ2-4	ASSLPSRTKNIQY
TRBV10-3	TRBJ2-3	AISGGPSTDTQY
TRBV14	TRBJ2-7	ASSPMGLGYEQY
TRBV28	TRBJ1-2	ASSTGQWGGYT
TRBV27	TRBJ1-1	ASSLTGYNEAF
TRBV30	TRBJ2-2	AWSVEGLAGGFGSGELF
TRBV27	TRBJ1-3	ASSSYLGGAGNTIY
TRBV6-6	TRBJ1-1	ASRDTSVTEAF
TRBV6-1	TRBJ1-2	ASSTPDSYYYGYT
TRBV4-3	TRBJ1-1	ASSQDLGEMNTEAF